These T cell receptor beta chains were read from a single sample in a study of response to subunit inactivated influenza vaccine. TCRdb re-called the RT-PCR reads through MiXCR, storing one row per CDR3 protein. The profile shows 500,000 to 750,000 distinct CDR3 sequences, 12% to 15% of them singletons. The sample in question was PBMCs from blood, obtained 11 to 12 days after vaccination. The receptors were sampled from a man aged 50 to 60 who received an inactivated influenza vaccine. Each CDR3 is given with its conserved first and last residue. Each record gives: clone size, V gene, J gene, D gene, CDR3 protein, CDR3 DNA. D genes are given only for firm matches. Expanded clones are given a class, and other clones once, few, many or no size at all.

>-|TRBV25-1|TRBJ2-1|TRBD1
CASSAGQGHNEQFF
TGTGCCAGCAGTGCGGGACAGGGACACAATGAGCAGTTCTTC
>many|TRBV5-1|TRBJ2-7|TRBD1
CASSLDGQGPQGEQYF
TGCGCCAGCAGCTTGGACGGACAGGGGCCACAGGGCGAGCAGTACTTC
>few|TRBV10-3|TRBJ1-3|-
CAITGSGNTIYF
TGTGCCATCACTGGGTCAGGAAACACCATATATTTT
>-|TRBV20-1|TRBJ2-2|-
CSARSPEGTEELFF
TGCAGTGCCAGATCGCCGGAGGGCACCGAGGAGCTGTTTTTT
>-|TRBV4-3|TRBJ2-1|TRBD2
CASSQEASGGNEQFF
TGCGCCAGCAGCCAAGAGGCTAGCGGGGGGAATGAGCAGTTCTTC
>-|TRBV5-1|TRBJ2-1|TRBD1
CASSLQNTGTGWNEQFF
TGCGCCAGCAGCCTACAGAACACCGGGACAGGGTGGAATGAGCAGTTCTTC
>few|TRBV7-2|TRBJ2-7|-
CASSLAALYEQYF
TGTGCCAGCAGCTTGGCAGCCTTATACGAGCAGTACTTC
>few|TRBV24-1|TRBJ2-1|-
CATSDNDRFYNEQFF
TGTGCCACCAGTGACAACGACAGGTTTTACAATGAGCAGTTCTTC
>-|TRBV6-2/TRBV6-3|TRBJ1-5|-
CASKQGNQPQHF
TGTGCCAGCAAGCAGGGGAATCAGCCCCAGCATTTT
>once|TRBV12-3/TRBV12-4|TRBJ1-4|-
CASSEGTSTNEKLFF
TGTGCCAGCAGTGAAGGGACATCAACTAATGAAAAACTGTTTTTT
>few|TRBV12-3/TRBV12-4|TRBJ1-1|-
CASSLRSGLNTEAFF
TGTGCCAGCAGTTTACGTTCAGGGCTGAACACTGAAGCTTTCTTT
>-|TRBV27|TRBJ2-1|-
CASTPRAAYNEQFF
TGTGCCAGCACGCCGCGGGCGGCCTACAATGAGCAGTTCTTC
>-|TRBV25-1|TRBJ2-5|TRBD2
CASSDWGLEKETQYF
TGTGCCAGCAGTGACTGGGGACTAGAGAAAGAGACCCAGTACTTC
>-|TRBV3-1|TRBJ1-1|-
CASSHGQPGGEAFF
TGTGCCAGCAGCCACGGACAGCCGGGCGGTGAAGCTTTCTTT
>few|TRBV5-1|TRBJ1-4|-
CASSLTGDGGLKLFF
TGCGCCAGCAGCTTGACAGGCGACGGGGGGTTGAAACTGTTTTTT
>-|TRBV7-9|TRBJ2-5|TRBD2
CASSPRLASETQYF
TGTGCCAGCAGCCCAAGACTAGCGTCAGAGACCCAGTACTTC
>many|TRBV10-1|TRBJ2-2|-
CASSDGTGRYRELFF
TGCGCCAGCAGTGATGGTACAGGGAGGTACCGGGAGCTGTTTTTT
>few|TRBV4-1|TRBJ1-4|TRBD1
CASTLDRGLPNEKLFF
TGCGCCAGCACCCTGGACAGGGGGCTCCCTAATGAAAAACTGTTTTTT
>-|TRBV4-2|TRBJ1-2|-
CASSQEERGLDYGYTF
TGTGCCAGCAGCCAAGAGGAGAGGGGGTTAGACTATGGCTACACCTTC
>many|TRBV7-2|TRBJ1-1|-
CASSFETGNTEAFF
TGTGCCAGCAGCTTTGAGACAGGGAACACTGAAGCTTTCTTT
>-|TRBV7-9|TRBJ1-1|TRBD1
CASNDRVNTEAFF
TGTGCCAGCAATGACAGGGTGAACACTGAAGCTTTCTTT
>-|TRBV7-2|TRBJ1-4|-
CASSSRGEKLFF
TGTGCCAGCAGCTCCAGGGGCGAAAAACTGTTTTTT
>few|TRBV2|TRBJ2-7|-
CASHSGPGSTYEQYF
TGTGCCAGTCATAGTGGTCCCGGTTCTACCTACGAGCAGTACTTC
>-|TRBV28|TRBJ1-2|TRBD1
CASSFPLGTGDYGYTF
TGTGCCAGCAGTTTCCCCCTCGGGACAGGGGACTATGGCTACACCTTC